Below are 29 T cell receptor beta chains sequenced from a single sample in a study of blood T cells in healthy people across ages. A second PCR of about 6 to 11 cycles used a sample-barcoded 5' primer and a J-beta primer mix. TCRdb called the 5' RACE reads again in MiXCR, with one record for every CDR3 protein. The sample contains some 640,000 distinct CDR3 sequences, around 45% of which appear only once. Input material: blood. All receptors come from a woman in her sixties in good health.

DNA of the CDR3: TGCGCCAGCAGCCCGCCGGGGCTGAGGGGAGAGACCCAGTACTTC. It specifies CASSPPGLRGETQYF. This chain links TRBV5-1 with TRBJ2-5; D tentatively reads TRBD1 or TRBD2 (5 bases each). Trimming removed 4 bases at V and 4 bases at J, with 17 bases between. In germline, CDR1 is SGHRS, CDR2 YFSETQ. The CDR3 runs 15 residues.

The rearrangement joins TRBV5-1 to TRBJ2-3; tentatively, D is TRBD2 (5 bases). The V and J ends lost 0 bases and 8 bases respectively, with 13 bases between them. This CDR3 contains 14 residues. Per germline, CDR1 SGHRS and CDR2 YFSETQ. The CDR3 nucleotides read TGCGCCAGCAGCTTGGAACATCGGGGTATTACGCAGTATTTT. Translated, it gives CASSLEHRGITQYF.

The chain recombines TRBV29-1 with TRBJ1-1, with D unclear. The CDR3 length is 14 residues. Trimming shortened V by 0 bases and J by 2 bases, and 10 bases separated the two germline ends. Germline V gives CDR1 SQVTM, CDR2 ANQGSEA. The CDR3 DNA follows: TGCAGCGTTGAAGATCGGGCATCCAACACTGAAGCTTTCTTT. Translating it yields CSVEDRASNTEAFF.

The gene calls are TRBV6-2 or TRBV6-3 and TRBJ2-3; TRBD2 matches at 13 bases. CDR3 length: 17 residues. Germline CDR1 MNHEY, CDR2 SVGEGT. The V segment lost 7 bases and the J segment 1 base; nucleotides outside the gene matches: 8. The CDR3 reads CASKTGTSGTRTDTQYF. Written as DNA, the CDR3 is TGTGCCAGCAAAACCGGGACTAGCGGGACGCGCACAGATACGCAGTATTTT.

The gene calls are TRBV9 and TRBJ2-7, with a weak D call TRBD2 (5 bases). Deletions cut 3 bases from V and 0 bases from J, with 13 bases between. This CDR3 spans 15 amino acids. CDR1 and CDR2 from the germline V gene are SGDLS and YYNGEE. In nucleotides, the CDR3 is TGTGCCAGCAGCGCCGAAGGAGGCTTCTCCTACGAGCAGTACTTC. As protein: CASSAEGGFSYEQYF.

The chain is built from TRBV7-3 and TRBJ2-7; a possible D gene is TRBD2 (5 bases). The CDR3 covers 14 residues. The V gene's germline CDR1 is SGHTA and CDR2 FQGTGA. Trimming took off 5 bases at V and 2 bases at J, with 13 bases between the two ends. Written as DNA, the CDR3 is TGTGCCAGCAGCGGGAGACTGAAACCCTACGAGCAGTACTTC. Protein product: CASSGRLKPYEQYF.

This clonotype has only a few counts. This chain links TRBV29-1 with TRBJ2-1, with 12 bases lining up with TRBD1. Germline lookup yields CDR1 SQVTM and CDR2 ANQGSEA. CDR3 size: 17 residues. Germline trimming cut 4 bases from V and 8 bases from J; bases unmatched to any gene: 15. The CDR3 DNA reads as TGCAGCGTTGTGGGATTCAGGGGGGACAGGGGGCTGTATGAGCAGTTCTTC. Amino acid sequence: CSVVGFRGDRGLYEQFF.

This chain links TRBV20-1 with TRBJ2-7; 9 bases agree with TRBD1. Trimming removed 2 bases from V and 5 bases from J; junction bases left unmatched: 10. The CDR3 has 15 amino acids. Germline loops: CDR1 DFQATT, CDR2 SNEGSKA (reference sequence). CDR3 DNA sequence: TGCAGTGCTAGACCCATGACAGGGGGAAGGAACGAGCAGTACTTC. Translated, it gives CSARPMTGGRNEQYF.

This clonotype was observed a handful of times. The chain employs TRBV4-3 and TRBJ2-3; either TRBD1 or TRBD2 may supply D (5 bases each). The CDR3 contains 14 residues. Germline V CDR1 and CDR2: LGHNA, YSLEER. The V gene lost 2 bases and the J gene lost 4 bases, with 10 bases spanning the gap. The CDR3 nucleotides read TGCGCCAGCAGCCAATGGGGGAGAGCAGATACGCAGTATTTT. It codes for CASSQWGRADTQYF.

The rearrangement joins TRBV6-6 to TRBJ1-1; tentatively, D is TRBD1 (6 bases). There are 14 residues in the CDR3. Germline CDR1 and CDR2: MNHNY and SVGAGI (reference sequence). Trimming left V 7 bases short and J 5 bases short, with 17 bases between. In DNA form, the CDR3 reads TGTGCCAGCATCTTGAGACAGGAGGGTACTGAAGCTTTCTTT. It translates to CASILRQEGTEAFF.

This clonotype was seen a few times. The genes are TRBV7-2 and TRBJ2-1; D not resolved. The CDR3 has 13 residues. Germline values: CDR1 SGHTA, CDR2 FQGNSA. The V gene lost 7 bases and the J gene lost 3 bases, with 10 bases spanning the gap. The CDR3 region is CASKASFYNEQFF. As DNA, the CDR3 is TGTGCCAGCAAAGCTAGTTTCTACAATGAGCAGTTCTTC. Based on the CDR3 plus reference TRBV7-2 and TRBJ2-1, the full variable domain is GAGVSQSPSNKVTEKGKDVELRCDPISGHTALYWYRQSLGQGLEFLIYFQGNSAPDKSGLPSDRFSAERTGGSVSTLTIQRTQQEDSAVYLCASKASFYNEQFFGPGTRLTVL.

This clonotype was seen a handful of times. This chain connects TRBV7-2 to TRBJ2-5, with a weak D call TRBD1 (6 bases). V was shortened by 5 bases and J by 5 bases, with 15 bases between the two germline ends. The germline gives CDR1 SGHTA, CDR2 FQGNSA. This CDR3 spans 14 amino acids. This CDR3 reads CASSPDRFLETQYF. The CDR3 bases are TGTGCCAGCAGCCCGGACAGATTTTTGGAGACCCAGTACTTC.

This clonotype was picked up a small number of times. The CDR3 DNA is TGCGCCAGCAGCCGCGGCGGGACTAGCGAGCAAGAGACCCAGTACTTC. Encoded protein: CASSRGGTSEQETQYF. The chain employs TRBV5-1 and TRBJ2-5; 10 bases agree with TRBD2. Germline loops: CDR1 SGHRS, CDR2 YFSETQ. The CDR3 is 16 residues long. V lost 4 bases, J lost 2 bases, and 8 bases stayed unmatched.

Concerning this clonotype itself: The junction does not match germline at one end; this may be a read error. The genes are TRBV28 and TRBJ1-5, with D tentatively TRBD1 (5 bases). This CDR3 is 17 amino acids long. Germline V gene sequence: CDR1 MDHEN, CDR2 SYDVKM. CDR3 bases: TGTGCCAGCAGTTTAGGCCCAGGGCCGTACAGCAATCAGCCCCAGCTTTTT. This encodes CASSLGPGPYSNQPQLF.

The chain joins TRBV21-1 to TRBJ2-7; the table gives TRBD2 as D, unverified against the DNA. TRBV21-1 is tagged as a pseudogene. There are 15 residues in the CDR3. The CDR3 spells CASSKNGRADYEQYF. As DNA, the CDR3 is TGTGCCAGCAGCAAAAATGGGAGGGCCGACTACGAGCAGTACTTC.

The chain employs TRBV14 and TRBJ2-5; 14 bases are a match to TRBD2. This CDR3 is 17 amino acids long. V gave up 1 base and J gave up 4 bases; unmatched junction bases: 5. Germline V gene data show CDR1 as SGHDN and CDR2 as FVKESK. CDR3 region: CASSQAGTSGSLETQYF. The CDR3 nucleotides read TGTGCCAGCAGCCAAGCGGGGACTAGCGGGAGTCTAGAGACCCAGTACTTC.

This sequence joins TRBV28 and TRBJ2-7, with 8 bases identical to TRBD2. The CDR3 runs to 13 residues. CDR1 is MDHEN and CDR2 is SYDVKM in the germline V gene. CDR3 DNA sequence: TGTGCAGCTTCGGGAGGGTCGTTCTACGAGCAGTACTTC. Residues: CAASGGSFYEQYF.

This clonotype was counted ten times or more. This chain links TRBV7-9 with TRBJ2-1; TRBD2 matches at 8 bases. Germline lookup yields CDR1 SEHNR and CDR2 FQNEAQ (reference sequence). This CDR3 contains 15 residues. J gave up 7 bases and V 1 base, and 6 bases lay outside the gene matches. The CDR3 here is CASSLVGGTRNEQFF. The CDR3, as DNA: TGTGCCAGCAGCTTAGTGGGGGGGACTAGGAATGAGCAGTTCTTC. Full variable domain (remainder filled in from reference TRBV7-9 and TRBJ2-1): DTGVSQNPRHKITKRGQNVTFRCDPISEHNRLYWYRQTLGQGPEFLTYFQNEAQLEKSRLLSDRFSAERPKGSFSTLEIQRTEQGDSAMYLCASSLVGGTRNEQFFGPGTRLTVL.

CDR3 loop: CSLAGGSYEQYF. The CDR3, as DNA: TGCAGTCTAGCGGGAGGGTCGTACGAGCAGTACTTC. This chain links TRBV20-1 with TRBJ2-7; 12 bases fit TRBD2. The germline gives CDR1 DFQATT, CDR2 SNEGSKA (reference sequence). The CDR3 length is 12 residues. V shed 8 bases and J 4 bases; nucleotides not matched to a gene: 3.

Comments on this clonotype: Relative to the germline gene, one junction end is altered; a read error may explain this. The V and J genes are TRBV28 and TRBJ1-1, with 10 bases identical to TRBD1. The CDR3 length is 14 residues. Per germline, CDR1 MDHEN and CDR2 SYDVKM. In DNA, the CDR3 is TGTGCCGGCAGCCGGACAGGGGGTAGCACTGAAGCTTTCTTT. Translating gives CAGSRTGGSTEAFF.

The chain combines TRBV7-9 with TRBJ2-7; D not certain. The CDR3 runs 16 residues. CDR1 SEHNR and CDR2 FQNEAQ come from the germline V gene (reference sequence). V dropped 5 bases and J dropped 2 bases, with 19 bases sitting between them. CDR3 sequence (DNA): TGTGCCAGCAGCCCCCATTGGGCCCTCTCCCCCTACGAGCAGTACTTC. The encoded protein is CASSPHWALSPYEQYF.

This clonotype came up a few times. It may be a read error: a sequence one base away is much more abundant. The rearrangement uses TRBV7-9 and TRBJ2-6, with D possibly being TRBD1 or TRBD2 (5 bases each). Germline loops: CDR1 SEHNR, CDR2 FQNEAQ (reference sequence). The CDR3 has 15 residues. V lost 4 bases, J lost 0 bases, and 7 bases lay in between. The CDR3 coding sequence is TGTGCCAGCAGCTCGGGGACCTCTGGGGCCAACGTCCTGACTTTC. Protein product: CASSSGTSGANVLTF.

The chain joins TRBV15 to TRBJ2-6; 10 bases align to TRBD1. The CDR3 contains 17 residues. With 9 bases clipped from V and 3 bases from J, the junction kept 11 bases outside the gene matches. Per germline, CDR1 LNHNV and CDR2 YYDKDF (reference sequence). In DNA form, the CDR3 reads TGTGCCACGAGAAGACAGGGGGCTTTTAGTGGGGCCAACGTCCTGACTTTC. Amino acid sequence: CATRRQGAFSGANVLTF.

About this clonotype: One end of the junction fails to match germline, which may point to a read error. The chain is built from TRBV7-7 and TRBJ2-5, with D unclear. This CDR3 comprises 12 residues. The germline CDR1 and CDR2 sequences are SSHAT and FNYEAQ (reference sequence). CDR3 residues: CAGSLDLETQYF. The CDR3 DNA sequence: TGTGCCGGCAGCTTAGATCTAGAGACCCAGTACTTC.

The chain joins TRBV28 to TRBJ2-5; 12 bases match TRBD2. From germline, CDR1 is MDHEN and CDR2 SYDVKM. Germline trimming cut 3 bases from V and 5 bases from J; bases unmatched to any gene: 10. The CDR3 has 17 amino acids. For the CDR3, the DNA is TGTGCCAGCAGTTTCGCCAGACTAGCGGGAGCAGGGGAGACCCAGTACTTC. It translates to CASSFARLAGAGETQYF.

This clonotype has just a few counts. The DNA of the CDR3 is TGCAGTGCTAGTCCCCCGTGGTACCAAGAGACCCAGTACTTC. Amino acids: CSASPPWYQETQYF. This chain uses TRBV20-1 with TRBJ2-5, with D unclear. Germline V gene data show CDR1 as DFQATT and CDR2 as SNEGSKA (reference sequence). V lost 3 bases and J 0 bases, leaving 11 bases between the germline ends. The CDR3 spans 14 residues.

This clonotype was detected only a few times. V and J are TRBV5-1 and TRBJ2-4; 11 bases align to TRBD1. Judging by the DNA end, TRBJ2-7 fits better; the J call may be wrong. CDR1 is SGHRS and CDR2 is YFSETQ in the germline V gene. The CDR3 totals 14 residues. The CDR3 DNA follows: TGCGCCAGCACCGGACAGGGGGCGGTATACGAGCAGTACTTC. Protein product: CASTGQGAVYEQYF.

V gene TRBV7-2 combines with J gene TRBJ1-1, with D possibly being TRBD1 (5 bases). The CDR3 spans 13 residues. Germline CDR1 and CDR2: SGHTA and FQGNSA. V was shortened by 6 bases and J by 5 bases, with 13 bases between the two germline ends. The CDR3 region has the DNA TGTGCCAGCAGGGGGGACCCAAGGACTGAAGCTTTCTTT. Its protein product is CASRGDPRTEAFF.

The table lists this clonotype with a few counts. J is TRBJ2-1 and V is TRBV27, with 10 bases matching TRBD2. With 5 bases clipped from V and 8 bases from J, the junction kept 9 bases outside the gene matches. Per germline, CDR1 MNHEY and CDR2 SMNVEV (reference sequence). This CDR3 region has 15 residues. As DNA, the CDR3 is TGTGCCAGCAGTAGGTATAGGGGACTAGCGTATGAGCAGTTCTTC. Protein: CASSRYRGLAYEQFF.